A selection of T cell receptor beta chains follows, all from one sample in a study of blood T cell repertoires in COVID-19. The method was immunoSEQ multiplex PCR; TCRdb's version includes in-frame clones alone and lacks a portion of them. The table has about 190,000 clones, around four fifths seen once. The sample comprised peripheral blood. Every receptor here comes from a woman at least 80 years old with active or convalescent COVID-19. Each CDR3 is given with its conserved first and last residue.

>TRBV6-1|TRBJ1-6
CASSDFREGSPLHF
>TRBV27|TRBJ1-6
CASSSYPSYNSPLHF
>TRBV4-2|TRBJ2-2
CVTSPSGLAGTNTGELFF
>TRBV3-1/TRBV3-2|TRBJ2-5
CASNRGGDQLTMVETQYF
>TRBV7-6|TRBJ1-2
CASSLGGTGDYGYTF
>TRBV5-6|TRBJ2-3
CASKLAGSDTQYF
>TRBV2|TRBJ2-1
CASLSSGGANEQFF
>TRBV19|TRBJ2-7
CASSGPRSSYEQYF
>TRBV11-2|TRBJ1-2
CASSSIVRGNYGYTF
>TRBV28|TRBJ2-7
CASSSTLPGQGIHEQYF
>TRBV14|TRBJ1-1
CASSQDGHLNTEAFF
>TRBV7-2|TRBJ2-1
CASSLASGLTYNEQFF
>TRBV10-3|TRBJ2-1
CAISPWTRGGSSNEQFF
>TRBV18|TRBJ1-2
CASSPPSTGEHGYTF
>TRBV7-9|TRBJ2-1
CASSLVGATKNEQFF
>TRBV2|TRBJ2-1
CASRNNGLANEQFF
>TRBV5-5|TRBJ2-7
CASSSGQGPSYEQYF
>TRBV4-2|TRBJ2-5
CASSQDPIQGGQETQYF
>TRBV5-1|TRBJ2-2
CASSFSGGKNTGELFF
>TRBV19|TRBJ1-4
CASSTPTGGTNEKLFF
>TRBV30|TRBJ1-2
CAWSVKSTYGYTF
>TRBV7-2|TRBJ2-2
CASSLGLTNTGELFF
>TRBV6-5|TRBJ1-2
CASRQTNNYGYTF
>TRBV7-6|TRBJ2-3
CASSFGGGTRTDTQYF
>TRBV7-9|TRBJ2-7
CASSTNPSADQYF